This T cell receptor beta chain was captured by sequencing in a study of siplizumab effects on memory and regulatory T cells. Regarding the study as a whole: Mapping to unstimulated subsets was achieved for only a minor fraction of alloreactive clones. Proliferating Tregs taken from siplizumab cultures were not shown to have a confirmed suppressive function. Naive versus memory phenotype went unassigned for roughly 75-97% of proliferating CD4+ or CD8+ clones.

Trimming took 6 bases from V and 7 from J; bases not matched to a gene: 4. CDR3 length equals 15 residues. Per germline, CDR1 LGHNT and CDR2 FRNRAP. Assay: immunoSEQ multiplex PCR; the TCRdb copy retains only in-frame clones and omits some. The sample contains 70,000 to 95,000 clones, 75% to 90% of which appear only once. To note about this clone: Its antigen is currently unknown.

This TCR was recovered from a human donor in good health. Material: CD4+ T cells sorted from blood. The chain links TRBV12-5 to TRBJ2-2; TRBD2 agrees at 14 bases. The CDR3 coding sequence is TGTGCTAGTGGGGGGACTAGCGGGAGTAGCGGGGAGCTGTTTTTT. This gives the protein CASGGTSGSSGELFF.